This T cell receptor (beta chain) comes out of a study of OX40 agonist ivuxolimab in advanced cancers. Study-level information: The dose of intravenous ivuxolimab that patients received every 2 weeks ranged from 0.01 to 10 mg/kg. Study-wide results and limits: At 0.1 to 3.0 mg/kg, clonal expansion of CD4+ and CD8+ blood T cells had occurred by week 6.

Profiling relied on immunoSEQ multiplex PCR, and the TCRdb table lists in-frame clones only, not all of them. The sample has under 70,000 clones, 70% to 90% seen once. V lost 4 bases to trimming and J lost 7 bases, with 17 bases between them. The germline CDR1 and CDR2 sequences are LGHNA and YSLEER. The CDR3 extends over 16 amino acids. Comments on this clone: Antigen specificity is unknown.

This chain uses TRBV4-3 with TRBJ1-6, with D maybe TRBD1 (6 bases). The source was CD4+ or CD8+ T cells sorted from blood, collected in a trial of the OX40 agonist ivuxolimab. This TCR derives from an adult with an advanced solid tumor such as melanoma, head and neck, liver or kidney cancer. CDR3 protein: CASSPDLQGSNSPLHF. The CDR3 bases are TGCGCCAGCAGCCCAGACCTACAGGGAAGCAATTCACCCCTCCACTTT.